This T cell receptor beta chain came from a study of blood T cell repertoires in COVID-19. In the study overall: From the United States, Italy and Spain came samples of acute and convalescent COVID-19. Nucleic acid was either cDNA or gDNA, and it came from T cells, B-cell-depleted T cells, or PBMCs.

Germline CDR1 reads LGHDT; CDR2 reads YNNKEL (reference sequence). The junction had 7 bases not matched to a gene; V was cut back by 0 bases and J by 4 bases. The CDR3 is made up of 17 amino acids. Original handling: Amplifying reference gene primers gave estimates of nucleated cell counts. TCRdb's table, derived via immunoSEQ multiplex PCR, lists solely in-frame clones and lacks some. Clonal size and the V and J genes are those of that table, whereas D and trimming came from the DNA. The table lists over 200,000 clones, 65% to 90% of them singletons. This sequence joins TRBV3-1 (or the pseudogene TRBV3-2) and TRBJ2-5; 11 positions agree with TRBD2. This clonotype was sampled from a human donor in a cohort sampled during active COVID-19. The sample comprised peripheral blood. The DNA for the CDR3 is TGTGCCAGCAGCCAAGATCTACTAGCGGGAGTTTCAGAGACCCAGTACTTC. It encodes CASSQDLLAGVSETQYF.